Below, 10 T cell receptor beta chains from the same sample are listed, as sequenced in a study of blood T cell repertoires in COVID-19. TCRdb keeps only in-frame clones here, not all; method: immunoSEQ multiplex PCR. Of roughly 280,000 clones listed, around 90% are singletons. The specimen was peripheral blood. The receptors were gathered from a man aged 50-59 years with acute or convalescent COVID-19.

The genes are TRBV5-1 and TRBJ1-2; TRBD1 matches at 10 bases. The CDR3 extends over 16 amino acids. CDR1 is SGHRS and CDR2 is YFSETQ in the germline V gene. V shed 0 bases and J 8 bases; nucleotides not matched to a gene: 10. Here the CDR3 reads CASSLAPGQGSSGYTF. In DNA form, the CDR3 reads TGCGCCAGCAGCTTGGCCCCGGGACAGGGGTCCAGCGGCTACACCTTC.

This chain links TRBV9 with TRBJ1-2, with D perhaps matching TRBD1 (5 bases). CDR1 is SGDLS and CDR2 is YYNGEE in the germline V gene. V lost 4 bases and J 4 bases, leaving 17 bases between the germline ends. There are 15 residues in the CDR3. Here the CDR3 DNA reads TGTGCCAGCAGCCCGACGACAGCGACGTTCTATGGCTACACCTTC. It specifies CASSPTTATFYGYTF.

The chain carries TRBV5-8 and TRBJ1-5; TRBD1 matches 8 bases. The length of the CDR3 is 15 residues. CDR1 SGHTS and CDR2 YDEGEE come from the germline V gene. The V and J ends lost 4 bases and 5 bases, in that order; junction bases with no gene match: 8. CDR3: CASSPGQGVDQPQHF. The CDR3 DNA is TGTGCCAGCAGCCCCGGACAGGGCGTCGATCAGCCCCAGCATTTT.

V usage is TRBV23-1 and J usage is TRBJ1-1, with D possibly TRBD1 on 6 matching bases. TRBV23-1 has ORF status, its function being uncertain. The CDR3 runs to 12 residues. Trimming cost V 2 bases and J 11 bases, with 12 bases left between them. The CDR3 loop is CASSQRGGRAFF. CDR3 in DNA: TGCGCCAGCAGTCAAAGAGGGGGTCGGGCTTTCTTT.

This chain uses TRBV27 with TRBJ2-3; TRBD2 aligns across 14 bases. Trimming cost V 5 bases and J 0 bases; bases outside gene matches: 10. The length of the CDR3 is 19 residues. Germline-derived CDR1 and CDR2 are MNHEY and SMNVEV (reference sequence). The CDR3 nucleotides read TGTGCCAGCAGTGGACTAGCGGGGGGAACCTATTCTAGCACAGATACGCAGTATTTT. Translation: CASSGLAGGTYSSTDTQYF.

The chain combines TRBV3-1 (or the pseudogene TRBV3-2) with TRBJ1-3; the D gene is possibly TRBD1 (6 bases). Germline V CDR1 and CDR2: LGHDT, YNNKEL (reference sequence). Trimming pared 2 bases from V and 8 bases from J, leaving 25 bases between. The CDR3 is made up of 18 amino acids. The CDR3 DNA follows: TGTGCCAGCAGCCAATTATCAACAGGGCATTCCTCAAAGGACACCATATATTTT. Its protein is CASSQLSTGHSSKDTIYF.

The chain employs TRBV3-1 (or the pseudogene TRBV3-2) and TRBJ1-1; no definite D call. The germline V and J ends were trimmed by 4 bases and 0 bases, with 12 bases remaining between them. Germline V gene data show CDR1 as LGHDT and CDR2 as YNNKEL (reference sequence). The CDR3 length is 15 residues. CDR3 residues: CASSPPLGVNTEAFF. The CDR3 DNA reads as TGTGCCAGCAGCCCCCCTCTGGGAGTGAACACTGAAGCTTTCTTT.

The chain links TRBV6-6 to TRBJ2-3, with 7 bases that match TRBD1. V lost 6 bases, J lost 6 bases, and 12 bases stayed unmatched. The CDR3 extends over 15 amino acids. In germline, CDR1 is MNHNY, CDR2 SVGAGI (reference sequence). DNA for the CDR3: TGTGCCAGCAGCAAGTGGGGACAGCCATTGGATACGCAGTATTTT. Its translation is CASSKWGQPLDTQYF.

V and J are TRBV7-9 and TRBJ2-1; no definite D call. V was trimmed by 1 base and J by 1 base, leaving 8 bases between them. The germline gives CDR1 SEHNR, CDR2 FQNEAQ (reference sequence). This CDR3 has 15 amino acids. Written as DNA, the CDR3 is TGTGCCAGCAGCTTAGACAGCCGTTCCTACAATGAGCAGTTCTTC. Translated: CASSLDSRSYNEQFF. Drawing the rest from reference TRBV7-9 and TRBJ2-1, the complete variable domain is DTGVSQNPRHKITKRGQNVTFRCDPISEHNRLYWYRQTLGQGPEFLTYFQNEAQLEKSRLLSDRFSAERPKGSFSTLEIQRTEQGDSAMYLCASSLDSRSYNEQFFGPGTRLTVL.

V gene TRBV5-4 combines with J gene TRBJ2-5; D might be TRBD2 (6 bases). Germline CDR1 is SGHNT and CDR2 is YYREEE (reference sequence). There are 15 residues in the CDR3. V was pared by 3 bases and J by 2 bases, with 14 bases between. The CDR3 is CASSSGGVLQETQYF. As DNA, the CDR3 is TGTGCCAGCAGCTCCGGCGGGGTACTTCAAGAGACCCAGTACTTC.